Below are 14 T cell receptor beta chains sequenced from a single sample in a study of blood T cell repertoires in COVID-19 (dated by TCRdb to about 2020). Receptor libraries were prepared by the immunoSEQ multiplex PCR assay. In its TCRdb copy, this immuneACCESS table keeps in-frame sequences only and misses some clones. Where compared with another copy, unresolved V genes explain less than half of these, and the others have no known cause. The sample table lists 250,000 to 350,000 clones, roughly 85% of them with a count of one. 3% of the sample goes to the ten largest clones. Material: peripheral blood. These receptors originate from a woman aged 30 to 39 with active or convalescent COVID-19.

This chain uses TRBV10-3 with TRBJ2-7; 10 bases are shared with TRBD1. Germline-derived CDR1 and CDR2 are ENHRY and SYGVKD. The V gene end was trimmed by 3 bases and the J gene end by 6 bases; junction bases not matched to a gene: 11. The CDR3 runs 16 residues. CDR3 coding DNA: TGTGCCATCAGTGAACTAGGGACAGGGGCCCCTCGCGAGCAGTACTTC. Residues: CAISELGTGAPREQYF.

In its sample, this clone was seen once. The V and J genes are TRBV3-1 (or the pseudogene TRBV3-2) and TRBJ1-6; D remains unclear. The CDR3 runs to 16 residues. V shed 7 bases and J shed 5 bases, with 18 bases lying between them. From germline, CDR1 is LGHDT and CDR2 YNNKEL (reference sequence). CDR3 residues: CASILRHLPHNSPLHF. In DNA, the CDR3 is TGTGCCAGCATCCTCAGACATCTACCGCATAATTCACCCCTCCACTTT.

The genes are TRBV30 and TRBJ1-1; D ambiguous. Germline V lookup: CDR1 GTSNPN, CDR2 SVGIG (reference sequence). V lost 0 bases to trimming and J lost 1 base, with 9 bases between them. This CDR3 spans 14 amino acids. CDR3 coding DNA: TGTGCCTGGAGTGTAGAGGGATGGAACACTGAAGCTTTCTTT. Protein product: CAWSVEGWNTEAFF.

The J gene is TRBJ1-1, the V gene TRBV19, with a weak D call TRBD1 (6 bases). The CDR3 consists of 14 residues. The V end was cut by 5 bases, the J end by 1 base, with 11 bases between. Germline V gives CDR1 LNHDA, CDR2 SQIVND (reference sequence). The CDR3 nucleotides read TGTGCCAGTAGTCCACAGGACAGGAACACTGAAGCTTTCTTT. Translating gives CASSPQDRNTEAFF.

This clone was detected once. J is TRBJ1-4 and V is TRBV25-1; D remains unclear. The CDR3 sequence is 12 residues long. Per the germline V gene, CDR1 is MGHDK and CDR2 is SYGVNS. V dropped 6 bases and J dropped 8 bases, with 10 bases sitting between them. The CDR3 DNA reads as TGTGCCAGCAGCGCTTTCGGGGAAAAACTGTTTTTT. This sequence encodes CASSAFGEKLFF.

V is TRBV28 and J is TRBJ2-3; the match to TRBD1 covers 8 bases. The CDR3 consists of 16 residues. The germline V gene encodes CDR1 MDHEN and CDR2 SYDVKM. Trimming took 4 bases from V and 3 from J; bases not matched to a gene: 9. The CDR3 DNA follows: TGTGCCAGCAGTTCTCCAGGGGGCGGAGGAACAGATACGCAGTATTTT. It is translated as CASSSPGGGGTDTQYF.

This chain links TRBV2 with TRBJ1-5; D possibly corresponds to TRBD1 (6 bases). CDR3 length equals 13 residues. Germline CDR1 SNHLY, CDR2 FYNNEI. Trimming removed 7 bases at V and 4 bases at J, with 11 bases between. CDR3 region: CASMNQGNQPQHF. CDR3 coding DNA: TGTGCCAGCATGAATCAGGGGAATCAGCCCCAGCATTTT.

This sequence joins TRBV19 and TRBJ1-6, with D possibly TRBD1 on 6 matching bases. Germline CDR1 reads LNHDA; CDR2 reads SQIVND (reference sequence). Trimming pared 2 bases from V and 8 bases from J, leaving 16 bases between. This CDR3 is 16 amino acids long. The CDR3 region is CASSIKVDRRYSPLHF. For the CDR3, the DNA is TGTGCCAGTAGTATAAAGGTAGACAGGCGCTATTCACCCCTCCACTTT.

V usage is TRBV5-4 and J usage is TRBJ2-1; a weak D match, TRBD2 (5 bases). Trimming shortened V by 4 bases and J by 0 bases, and 14 bases separated the two germline ends. The CDR3 is 16 residues long. Germline V lookup: CDR1 SGHNT, CDR2 YYREEE (reference sequence). The CDR3 nucleotides read TGTGCCAGCAGCAACGGAGGCAGTTTCTCCTACAATGAGCAGTTCTTC. This codes for CASSNGGSFSYNEQFF. The whole variable domain, remainder taken from reference TRBV5-4 and TRBJ2-1, is ETGVTQSPTHLIKTRGQQVTLRCSSQSGHNTVSWYQQALGQGPQFIFQYYREEENGRGNFPPRFSGLQFPNYSSELNVNALELDDSALYLCASSNGGSFSYNEQFFGPGTRLTVL.

J is TRBJ2-7 and V is TRBV7-2; 10 bases are shared with TRBD1. The ends lost 3 bases at V and 2 bases at J; junction bases unmatched: 4. The CDR3 extends over 15 amino acids. Per the germline V gene, CDR1 is SGHTA and CDR2 is FQGNSA. CDR3 in amino acids: CASSLRDRGTYEQYF. The CDR3 DNA reads as TGTGCCAGCAGCTTGAGGGACAGGGGTACCTACGAGCAGTACTTC.

This clone was picked up one time. This rearrangement joins TRBV10-1 to TRBJ2-5; D perhaps matches TRBD2 (5 bases). The CDR3 runs 13 residues. Germline values: CDR1 WNHNN, CDR2 SYGVQD (reference sequence). V was pared by 0 bases and J by 5 bases, with 7 bases between. CDR3 sequence reads: CASSESTGETQYF. The CDR3 DNA is TGCGCCAGCAGTGAGTCGACGGGGGAGACCCAGTACTTC.

The gene calls are TRBV7-6 and TRBJ1-1, with D possibly matching TRBD1 (5 bases). Germline V gene data show CDR1 as SGHVS and CDR2 as FNYEAQ. V lost 3 bases and J 6 bases, leaving 14 bases between the germline ends. The CDR3 consists of 14 residues. For the CDR3, the DNA is TGTGCCAGCAGCTTGAGACAGTTCGAGTCTGAAGCTTTCTTT. It codes for CASSLRQFESEAFF.

V and J are TRBV5-1 and TRBJ2-5, with TRBD2 as a possible D gene (7 bases). This CDR3 region has 16 residues. V was cut by 4 bases and J by 0 bases, with 16 bases left in between. The germline V gene has CDR1 SGHRS and CDR2 YFSETQ. The CDR3 DNA reads as TGCGCCAGCAGCAGGCGGGGGCATAACAACCAAGAGACCCAGTACTTC. Its translation: CASSRRGHNNQETQYF.

This clone was picked up one time. The V gene is TRBV28, the J gene TRBJ1-5, with TRBD1 identical over 11 bases. The germline V gene has CDR1 MDHEN and CDR2 SYDVKM. The CDR3 loop spans 15 amino acids. J lost 3 bases, V lost 5 bases, and 3 bases had no gene match. The CDR3: CASSGTGGFNQPQHF. CDR3 sequence (DNA): TGTGCCAGCAGTGGGACAGGGGGGTTCAATCAGCCCCAGCATTTT.